The 3 T cell receptor beta chains below come from one sample, sequenced in a study of control samples from healthy donors and cancer patients. Using immunoSEQ multiplex PCR, the repertoire was profiled, and TCRdb retains in-frame clones only, with some absent. The sample includes 90,000 or so clones, around nine tenths of them seen just once. Sample: blood. These receptor sequences come from a woman aged 60-75 years in good health.

The chain is built from TRBV4-3 and TRBJ2-3, with a tentative D call TRBD2 (5 bases). The V gene lost 4 bases and the J gene lost 1 base, with 12 bases spanning the gap. The CDR3 loop spans 15 amino acids. Germline V gene sequence: CDR1 LGHNA, CDR2 YSLEER. The CDR3 here is CASSLRTQGTDTQYF. Written as DNA, the CDR3 is TGCGCCAGCAGCCTTAGGACTCAGGGCACAGATACGCAGTATTTT.

The rearrangement joins TRBV25-1 to TRBJ1-2, with TRBD1 as a possible D gene (6 bases). Germline CDR1 is MGHDK and CDR2 is SYGVNS. CDR3 length equals 12 residues. Trimming removed 6 bases from V and 7 bases from J, with 12 bases in between. The CDR3 DNA sequence: TGTGCCAGCAGCCGAGGGGGTGGTGGCTACACCTTC. Residues: CASSRGGGGYTF.

V gene TRBV19 combines with J gene TRBJ2-1; 13 bases map to TRBD2. The V gene's germline CDR1 is LNHDA and CDR2 SQIVND (reference sequence). V lost 7 bases, J lost 5 bases, and 11 bases stayed unmatched. This CDR3 comprises 17 residues. In DNA, the CDR3 is TGTGCCAGTACCAGGACTAGCGGGAGCCTTCGAGACAATGAGCAGTTCTTC. Translation: CASTRTSGSLRDNEQFF.